The rows below give T cell receptor beta chains drawn from one sample of a study of PD-1 blockade in mismatch repair-deficient tumors. Antigen specificity for these receptors is unknown. Sequencing used immunoSEQ multiplex PCR; TCRdb keeps in-frame clones, though not all of them. Among approximately 9,300 clones listed, around nine tenths were seen once. Here the sequenced sample was cells cultured in vitro, taken from a patient treated with pembrolizumab. All receptors derive from an adult with mismatch repair-deficient cancer. Each CDR3 is given with its conserved first and last residue. D genes are given only for firm matches. Clone size, where shown, is once, few, many, or a class for clones that have expanded.

j_call: TRBJ2-7; d_call: NA; v_call: TRBV7-2; clone_size: NA; cdr3_nt: TGTGCCAGCAGCTACACCCACTACGAGCAGTACTTC; cdr3_aa: CASSYTHYEQYF
j_call: TRBJ2-1; d_call: NA; v_call: TRBV19; clone_size: NA; cdr3_nt: TGTGCCAGTAGTACCGACAGGTTCCCAATCAGTGAGCAGTTCTTC; cdr3_aa: CASSTDRFPISEQFF
j_call: TRBJ2-7; d_call: TRBD1; v_call: TRBV5-4; clone_size: NA; cdr3_nt: TGTGCCAGCAGTACCGGGACAGGGTCGTACGAGCAGTACTTC; cdr3_aa: CASSTGTGSYEQYF
j_call: TRBJ2-1; d_call: NA; v_call: TRBV28; clone_size: NA; cdr3_nt: TGTGCCAGCGGCGGGAATTACAATGAGCAGTTCTTC; cdr3_aa: CASGGNYNEQFF
j_call: TRBJ2-7; d_call: NA; v_call: TRBV27; clone_size: NA; cdr3_nt: TGTGCCAGCAGTTTATTTGGGGGTCCCTACGAGCAGTACTTC; cdr3_aa: CASSLFGGPYEQYF
j_call: TRBJ1-2; d_call: NA; v_call: TRBV6-5; clone_size: once; cdr3_nt: TGTGCCAGCAGGGCGGGACCCTTCTATGGCTACACCTTC; cdr3_aa: CASRAGPFYGYTF
j_call: TRBJ2-7; d_call: TRBD1; v_call: TRBV18; clone_size: NA; cdr3_nt: TGTGCCAGCTCACCACCATCGACAGGGGGCGAAGGCGAGCAGTACTTC; cdr3_aa: CASSPPSTGGEGEQYF
j_call: TRBJ2-1; d_call: NA; v_call: TRBV30; clone_size: NA; cdr3_nt: TGTGCCTGGAGTGAGGGCAATGAGCAGTTCTTC; cdr3_aa: CAWSEGNEQFF
j_call: TRBJ1-5; d_call: NA; v_call: TRBV28; clone_size: NA; cdr3_nt: TGTGCCAGCAGTTTGGGGGAGGGGGTAGGCAATCAGCCCCAGCATTTT; cdr3_aa: CASSLGEGVGNQPQHF
j_call: TRBJ2-7; d_call: NA; v_call: TRBV7-9; clone_size: NA; cdr3_nt: TGTGCCAGCAGCCCCCTGGGTGGGGAGCAGTACTTC; cdr3_aa: CASSPLGGEQYF
j_call: TRBJ2-1; d_call: TRBD2; v_call: TRBV5-1; clone_size: NA; cdr3_nt: TGCGCCAGCAGCTTGGTCGCGGGGGCCTACAATGAGCAGTTCTTC; cdr3_aa: CASSLVAGAYNEQFF
j_call: TRBJ1-1; d_call: TRBD1; v_call: TRBV7-8; clone_size: NA; cdr3_nt: TGTGCCAGCAGCTTAGCGGTAGGACAGGGGGCCGGGTTTACTGAAGCTTTCTTT; cdr3_aa: CASSLAVGQGAGFTEAFF
j_call: TRBJ2-3; d_call: TRBD2; v_call: TRBV9; clone_size: NA; cdr3_nt: TGTGCCAGCAGCGTAGACGCTAGCGGAACAGACACAGATACGCAGTATTTT; cdr3_aa: CASSVDASGTDTDTQYF
j_call: TRBJ1-1; d_call: NA; v_call: TRBV6-5; clone_size: NA; cdr3_nt: TGTGCCAGCAGTTTCAGTGGCGCTGGTGAAGCTTTCTTT; cdr3_aa: CASSFSGAGEAFF
j_call: TRBJ2-3; d_call: TRBD2; v_call: TRBV5-1; clone_size: NA; cdr3_nt: TGCGCCAGCAGCAAGCTAGCGGGACCAGATACGCAGTATTTT; cdr3_aa: CASSKLAGPDTQYF
j_call: TRBJ2-3; d_call: TRBD1; v_call: TRBV5-6; clone_size: NA; cdr3_nt: TGTGCCAGCAGCTTCGCTCTTGGACAGGGAACAGATACGCAGTATTTT; cdr3_aa: CASSFALGQGTDTQYF
j_call: TRBJ2-7; d_call: NA; v_call: TRBV19; clone_size: NA; cdr3_nt: TGTGCCAGTAGTATAGTAGCAAAGGGGCACGAGCAGTACTTC; cdr3_aa: CASSIVAKGHEQYF
j_call: TRBJ2-7; d_call: NA; v_call: TRBV28; clone_size: NA; cdr3_nt: TGTGCCAGCAGTTTAGGGCCAGGTTTTTTGGGCGAGCAGTACTTC; cdr3_aa: CASSLGPGFLGEQYF
j_call: TRBJ2-3; d_call: NA; v_call: TRBV5-8; clone_size: NA; cdr3_nt: TGTGCCAGCAGCTTTGGCAGAACAGATACGCAGTATTTT; cdr3_aa: CASSFGRTDTQYF
j_call: TRBJ1-1; d_call: TRBD1; v_call: TRBV6-5; clone_size: NA; cdr3_nt: TGTGCCAGCAGACACCGGGACAGCTATGAAGCTTTCTTT; cdr3_aa: CASRHRDSYEAFF
j_call: TRBJ2-5; d_call: TRBD1; v_call: TRBV4-1; clone_size: once; cdr3_nt: TGCGCCAGCAGGGACAGGGGAGAGACCCAGTACTTC; cdr3_aa: CASRDRGETQYF
j_call: TRBJ1-1; d_call: NA; v_call: TRBV7-9; clone_size: NA; cdr3_nt: TGTGCCAGCAGCTGGCAGGGGAGTTTAGAAGCTTTCTTT; cdr3_aa: CASSWQGSLEAFF
j_call: TRBJ2-7; d_call: TRBD2; v_call: TRBV9; clone_size: NA; cdr3_nt: TGTGCCAGCAGCGTAGATACTAGCGGGAGGGCCGGAGAGCAGTACTTC; cdr3_aa: CASSVDTSGRAGEQYF
j_call: TRBJ2-4; d_call: NA; v_call: TRBV14; clone_size: NA; cdr3_nt: TGTGCCAGCAGCCGGGGACTTGGAGGCCAAAACATTCAGTACTTC; cdr3_aa: CASSRGLGGQNIQYF
j_call: TRBJ2-7; d_call: NA; v_call: TRBV7-2; clone_size: NA; cdr3_nt: TGTGCCAGCAGCTTTGGGGGAGTGGCAGACTACGAGCAGTACTTC; cdr3_aa: CASSFGGVADYEQYF
j_call: TRBJ2-7; d_call: TRBD1; v_call: TRBV28; clone_size: NA; cdr3_nt: TGTGCCAGCAGACGGGGACAGGGGGCGCGAGAGCAGTACTTC; cdr3_aa: CASRRGQGAREQYF
j_call: TRBJ2-2; d_call: NA; v_call: TRBV20-1; clone_size: NA; cdr3_nt: TGCAGTGCCAGTAACGGGGAGCTGTTTTTT; cdr3_aa: CSASNGELFF
j_call: TRBJ2-2; d_call: NA; v_call: TRBV5-1; clone_size: NA; cdr3_nt: TGCGCCAGCAGCTTGGCTGAAAGGCTCACCGGGGAGCTGTTTTTT; cdr3_aa: CASSLAERLTGELFF